This T cell receptor beta chain was captured in a study of blood T cell repertoires in COVID-19. About the study: COVID-19 samples, acute and convalescent, were from the United States, Italy and Spain. PBMCs, B-cell-depleted T cells, or T cells were the source of the cDNA or gDNA that made up the material.

The germline gives CDR1 SGHAT, CDR2 FQDESV (reference sequence). Trimming removed 1 base from V and 2 bases from J, with 12 bases in between. CDR3 length: 15 amino acids. This clone occurred a few times. In the original analysis: Estimated nucleated cell counts came from reference gene primer amplification. Here immunoSEQ multiplex PCR was the method, and the copy in TCRdb shows in-frame clones only, minus some. That table is the source of V, J and clone size, and D and trimming were worked out from the DNA. The sample lists 250,000 or so clones, roughly 84% seen once, with over 1.5% in the top ten. Sample: peripheral blood. The V and J genes are TRBV11-1 and TRBJ2-7, with D possibly being TRBD2 (6 bases). This clonotype was sampled from a woman aged 40 to 50 who had recovered from COVID-19. The CDR3 nucleotides are TGTGCCAGCAGCTTAGAAGGGACTCTCACCTACGAGCAGTACTTC. This encodes CASSLEGTLTYEQYF.